These 18 T cell receptor beta chains were all obtained from the same sample, sequenced in a study of cytomegalovirus exposure and HLA in healthy donors. Vbeta (60) and Jbeta (13) primers were used in the PCR. Repertoires were generated with immunoSEQ multiplex PCR, while TCRdb's copy carries only in-frame clones and drops some. The table includes around 70,000 clones, about 81% detected once. Sequenced input: PBMCs. Receptor source: a woman in her thirties or forties in good health and CMV-seropositive.

This clone was observed a few times. This sequence joins TRBV19 and TRBJ2-7, with a weak D call TRBD1 (5 bases). The CDR3 runs to 14 residues. The V end lost 8 bases, the J end lost 0 bases, and 14 bases lay between the germline ends. CDR1 LNHDA and CDR2 SQIVND come from the germline V gene (reference sequence). In DNA, the CDR3 is TGTGCCAGTTCTCCTCGGACAAGCTCCTACGAGCAGTACTTC. Its protein is CASSPRTSSYEQYF. Drawing the rest from reference TRBV19 and TRBJ2-7, the complete variable domain is DGGITQSPKYLFRKEGQNVTLSCEQNLNHDAMYWYRQDPGQGLRLIYYSQIVNDFQKGDIAEGYSVSREKKESFPLTVTSAQKNPTAFYLCASSPRTSSYEQYFGPGTRLTVT.

The chain combines TRBV4-2 with TRBJ1-5; 9 bases match TRBD1. With 2 bases clipped from V and 5 bases from J, the junction kept 10 bases outside the gene matches. Germline V gene data show CDR1 as LGHNA and CDR2 as YNFKEQ. The CDR3 has 17 amino acids. CDR3 in DNA: TGTGCCAGCAGCCAAAACCGGGACAGGGTGACTTATCAGCCCCAGCATTTT. Translated, it gives CASSQNRDRVTYQPQHF.

This chain links TRBV7-2 with TRBJ2-4; possible D gene TRBD1, 6 bases. Trimming removed 5 bases at V and 1 base at J, with 9 bases between. The CDR3 is 14 residues long. CDR1 is SGHTA and CDR2 is FQGNSA in the germline V gene. CDR3 sequence (DNA): TGTGCCAGCAGCCCCCAGGGGGCCAAAAACATTCAGTACTTC. Protein: CASSPQGAKNIQYF.

The chain is built from TRBV7-2 and TRBJ1-4; weak D call: TRBD1 (5 bases). V lost 1 base to trimming and J lost 4 bases, with 7 bases between them. The CDR3 covers 14 residues. Germline CDR1 is SGHTA and CDR2 is FQGNSA. The CDR3 loop reads CASSLGGLNEKLFF. DNA of the CDR3: TGTGCCAGCAGCTTAGGGGGCCTTAATGAAAAACTGTTTTTT.

The chain uses TRBV6-1 and TRBJ2-7; 12 nucleotides line up with TRBD2. The ends lost 5 bases at V and 1 base at J; junction bases unmatched: 3. Germline CDR1 is MNHNS and CDR2 is SASEGT. The CDR3 has 15 amino acids. The CDR3: CASSSGTSGSYEQYF. CDR3 DNA: TGTGCCAGCAGTTCCGGGACTAGCGGGTCCTACGAGCAGTACTTC.

The gene calls are TRBV4-1 and TRBJ1-5; D call uncertain. The CDR3 runs to 16 residues. Trimming stripped 0 bases from V and 0 bases from J, with 9 bases between. Looked up from germline, CDR1 is MGHRA and CDR2 is YSYEKL. The CDR3 bases are TGCGCCAGCAGCCAAGATTCGAGCTATAGCAATCAGCCCCAGCATTTT. As protein: CASSQDSSYSNQPQHF.

The chain combines TRBV5-1 with TRBJ2-7, with TRBD1 identical over 9 bases. The V gene end was trimmed by 5 bases and the J gene end by 2 bases; junction bases not matched to a gene: 11. Germline values: CDR1 SGHRS, CDR2 YFSETQ. CDR3 length: 16 residues. CDR3 in DNA: TGCGCCAGCAGGGCCGGGACAGGGTTTGGCGCCTACGAGCAGTACTTC. Protein sequence: CASRAGTGFGAYEQYF. Combining the CDR3 with reference TRBV5-1 and TRBJ2-7 gives the whole variable domain KAGVTQTPRYLIKTRGQQVTLSCSPISGHRSVSWYQQTPGQGLQFLFEYFSETQRNKGNFPGRFSGRQFSNSRSEMNVSTLELGDSALYLCASRAGTGFGAYEQYFGPGTRLTVT.

The J gene is TRBJ1-6, the V gene TRBV9; D call uncertain. This CDR3 comprises 16 residues. Germline-derived CDR1 and CDR2 are SGDLS and YYNGEE. V was clipped by 0 bases and J by 8 bases, with 15 bases between them. CDR3 in DNA: TGTGCCAGCAGCGTAGAATACGCCCCCGGGGATTCACCCCTCCACTTT. Protein: CASSVEYAPGDSPLHF.

This chain joins TRBV4-1 and TRBJ2-3, with D possibly being TRBD1 (5 bases). The CDR3 spans 17 residues. Looked up from germline, CDR1 is MGHRA and CDR2 is YSYEKL. V lost 1 base to trimming and J lost 2 bases, with 16 bases between them. Here the CDR3 reads CASSQGETVANTDTQYF. CDR3 sequence (DNA): TGCGCCAGCAGCCAAGGCGAGACAGTGGCTAACACAGATACGCAGTATTTT.

The chain joins TRBV9 to TRBJ2-7; 7 positions agree with TRBD2. This CDR3 has 14 residues. Germline CDR1 reads SGDLS; CDR2 reads YYNGEE. The V segment lost 7 bases and the J segment 7 bases; nucleotides outside the gene matches: 14. Here the CDR3 reads CASSADPGTTEQYF. The CDR3 nucleotides are TGTGCCAGCTCCGCCGACCCCGGGACTACAGAGCAGTACTTC.

V usage is TRBV9 and J usage is TRBJ1-5; maybe TRBD1 (6 bases). CDR1 and CDR2 from the germline V gene are SGDLS and YYNGEE. The CDR3 is 14 amino acids. V was clipped by 2 bases and J by 4 bases, with 10 bases between them. The CDR3 loop is CASSVGQSNQPQHF. CDR3 nucleotides: TGTGCCAGCAGCGTCGGACAGTCTAATCAGCCCCAGCATTTT.

The chain carries TRBV4-2 and TRBJ2-2; no reliable D call. Looked up from germline, CDR1 is LGHNA and CDR2 is YNFKEQ. V gave up 7 bases and J gave up 4 bases, with 10 bases separating them. The length of the CDR3 is 13 residues. The CDR3 DNA reads as TGTGCCAGCACGCCCCTAGGCACCGGGGAGCTGTTTTTT. It yields the protein CASTPLGTGELFF.

The V call is TRBV6-4, the J call TRBJ2-3, with 8 bases aligning to TRBD2. The CDR3 spans 14 residues. Trimming at V came to 3 bases and at J to 5 bases, leaving 4 bases not matched to a gene. CDR1 is MRHNA and CDR2 is SNTAGT in the germline V gene. The CDR3: CASSEAGERDTQYF. CDR3 DNA sequence: TGTGCCAGCAGTGAAGCGGGGGAAAGAGATACGCAGTATTTT.

This CDR3 is CASSYSRGYEQYF. The CDR3 nucleotides are TGTGCCAGCAGTTACTCCCGGGGGTACGAGCAGTACTTC. The genes are TRBV6-6 and TRBJ2-7; D perhaps matches TRBD2 (6 bases). This CDR3 has 13 amino acids. In germline, CDR1 is MNHNY, CDR2 SVGAGI (reference sequence). With 0 bases removed from V and 4 bases from J, the gap between germline ends came to 7 bases.

This chain connects TRBV7-6 to TRBJ2-1, with TRBD1 as a possible D gene (6 bases). Germline V lookup: CDR1 SGHVS, CDR2 FNYEAQ. The V gene lost 1 base and the J gene lost 2 bases, with 9 bases spanning the gap. This CDR3 has 15 amino acids. The CDR3: CASSLGGGAYNEQFF. The CDR3 nucleotides read TGTGCCAGCAGCTTAGGAGGGGGAGCCTACAATGAGCAGTTCTTC.

The chain joins TRBV30 to TRBJ1-1; 8 bases align to TRBD1. The CDR3 sequence is 11 residues long. CDR1 and CDR2 from the germline V gene are GTSNPN and SVGIG (reference sequence). V lost 5 bases to trimming and J lost 7 bases; unmatched junction nucleotides: 3. CDR3 DNA: TGTGCCTGGGCAGGGGGCCTTGAAGCTTTCTTT. Protein sequence: CAWAGGLEAFF. Combining the CDR3 with reference TRBV30 and TRBJ1-1 gives the whole variable domain SQTIHQWPATLVQPVGSPLSLECTVEGTSNPNLYWYRQAAGRGLQLLFYSVGIGQISSEVPQNLSASRPQDRQFILSSKKLLLSDSGFYLCAWAGGLEAFFGQGTRLTVV.

This chain connects TRBV7-9 to TRBJ2-7, with D tentatively TRBD1 (5 bases). The V end was cut by 6 bases, the J end by 1 base, with 16 bases between. Germline values: CDR1 SEHNR, CDR2 FQNEAQ (reference sequence). The CDR3 spans 15 residues. As DNA, the CDR3 is TGTGCCAGCAGGCCCCCGGCAGGGTTGTCCTACGAGCAGTACTTC. It encodes CASRPPAGLSYEQYF.

In this sample, this clone turned up a few times. This chain joins TRBV5-5 and TRBJ2-1; 10 bases line up with TRBD2. J was trimmed by 0 bases and V by 4 bases; bases with no gene match: 13. This CDR3 is built from 19 residues. The germline CDR1 and CDR2 sequences are SGHKS and YYEKEE (reference sequence). The CDR3 loop is CASSQDETSGQSSYNEQFF. CDR3 nucleotide sequence: TGTGCCAGCAGCCAAGATGAGACTAGCGGGCAAAGCTCCTACAATGAGCAGTTCTTC.